This TCR beta chain was obtained from a study of T cell responses to AZD1222 COVID-19 vaccine (dated by TCRdb to the early 2020s). Notes on the research overall: AZD1222 recipients given second doses at about 4 weeks or at about 12 weeks were pooled, since spike-specific TCR depth and breadth were not found to differ between the two schedules. TCR sequencing was performed for about 250 trial participants, of whom some 200 were given two doses of AZD1222 and around 26 were given two doses of MenACWY control vaccine. Enrollment into the trials was organized by age into subgroups of 18-55, 56-69 and 70-plus years, and those subgroups contained about 160, 30 and 59 TCR-sequenced participants, respectively. What the work shows at the level of the full study, not this receptor alone: After two AZD1222 doses, spike-specific TCR breadth and depth were significantly higher than at day 0 and than in MenACWY recipients. Participants were mostly white British, with more females than males. The authors suggested clonal diversity may have been underestimated. Nearly half of unique spike-specific TCRs reportedly recognized epitopes outside regions mutated in the B.1.351 and B.1.1.7 variants. Because no day 14 peak-response samples were available, the repertoires could be characterized only after the peak T cell response. Conclusions about previously exposed vaccinees are limited, since just a handful of AZD1222 recipients were seropositive for SARS-CoV-2 at baseline. The whole spike protein was spanned by vaccine-associated CD4 TCRs, and dominant responses were seen in regions 160-218 and 743-854. The 56-69-year group was small, and its depth increase did not reach significance, likely because of low power.

The CDR3 regions of human TCRbeta chains were subjected to immunosequencing. On the study's bioinformatics: Repertoire TCRs were checked for matches against a reference library of SARS-CoV-2-specific TCRs that had been generated using the MIRA antigen-specificity platform. Breadth was defined as the fraction of unique TCRs that were SARS-CoV-2-associated. Depth was defined as the fraction of total T cells that were SARS-CoV-2-associated. Using the MIRA data, each spike-specific TCR was mapped to the spike region that the TCR reacts to and placed in a CD4 or CD8 class. Log10-transformed breadth and depth values were compared by one-way ANOVA with Sidak's multiple comparisons tests. In its TCRdb copy, this immuneACCESS table keeps in-frame sequences only and misses some clones. Where compared with another copy, unresolved V genes explain less than half of these, and the others have no known cause. From that table come the V and J calls and clone size; the DNA was used to work out D and trimming. Counted in this sample were approximately 130,000 clones; about 93% of them appeared once. The top ten clonotypes cover roughly 0.9% of the sample.

Read against the paper, the sample's time point label means: baseline before first vaccination. Samples from vaccinated people were obtained from the UK trials COV001 and COV002, which included a single-blind randomized controlled phase 2/3 trial of AZD1222 (ChAdOx1 nCoV-19) in healthy adults. For TCRbeta chain sequencing, PBMC samples from trial participants were taken at day 0 and at day 28 after the second dose. Comments on this clone: It lacks a known antigen. One end of the junction varies from germline; a read error may be responsible.

CDR1 and CDR2 are read off the germline V gene as SGHAT and FQNNGV. The CDR3 contains 12 residues, cysteine and phenylalanine counted. Kept here is only the CDR3 DNA, which spans 36 bases and is read in frame from base 1. The TCR comes from an adult in good health. The sample consisted of peripheral blood, taken on day 0 of AZD1222 vaccination. The V gene is TRBV11-2 and the J gene is TRBJ2-7; 5 matching bases give a weak D call of TRBD1. The CDR3 protein: CASSLESRARNF. The sequence in DNA is TGTGCCAGCAGCTTAGAGTCCAGGGCGAGGAACTTC. The full variable domain, with segments outside the CDR3 supplied by the reference TRBV11-2 and TRBJ2-7 proteins, appears as EAGVAQSPRYKIIEKRQSVAFWCNPISGHATLYWYQQILGQGPKLLIQFQNNGVVDDSQLPKDRFSAERLKGVDSTLKIQPAKLEDSAVYLCASSLESRARNFGPGTRLTVT.